Following are 8 T cell receptor beta chains from one sample sequenced in a study of blood T cell repertoires in COVID-19. The method was immunoSEQ multiplex PCR; TCRdb's version includes in-frame clones alone and lacks a portion of them. Of fewer than 200,000 clones listed, roughly 81% were seen once; the top ten hold under 3.5%. The sequencing sample was made of peripheral blood. These TCRs come from an elderly woman with COVID-19, enrolled during active disease.

V gene TRBV6-5 combines with J gene TRBJ2-1, with a possible D match to TRBD2 (5 bases). V was shortened by 7 bases and J by 8 bases, with 18 bases between the two germline ends. Per germline, CDR1 MNHEY and CDR2 SVGAGI. CDR3 length: 14 amino acids. The CDR3 coding sequence is TGTGCCAGCACCGAGCGAGGGTTGCTGCATGAGCAGTTCTTC. It is translated as CASTERGLLHEQFF.

The chain has TRBV5-1 and TRBJ2-6, with D possibly matching TRBD2 (6 bases). Trimming took off 0 bases at V and 3 bases at J, with 10 bases between the two ends. The CDR3 consists of 16 residues. CDR1 is SGHRS and CDR2 is YFSETQ in the germline V gene. The CDR3 reads CASSLVFGGGANVLTF. The CDR3 bases are TGCGCCAGCAGCTTGGTTTTCGGGGGTGGGGCCAACGTCCTGACTTTC. Based on the CDR3 plus reference TRBV5-1 and TRBJ2-6, the full variable domain is KAGVTQTPRYLIKTRGQQVTLSCSPISGHRSVSWYQQTPGQGLQFLFEYFSETQRNKGNFPGRFSGRQFSNSRSEMNVSTLELGDSALYLCASSLVFGGGANVLTFGAGSRLTVL.

The V call is TRBV3-1 (or the pseudogene TRBV3-2), the J call TRBJ2-1; D perhaps matches TRBD1 (5 bases). V shed 4 bases and J shed 3 bases, with 7 bases lying between them. CDR1 LGHDT and CDR2 YNNKEL come from the germline V gene (reference sequence). This CDR3 is 13 amino acids long. Here the CDR3 DNA reads TGTGCCAGCAGCCGGGGCTTCTACAATGAGCAGTTCTTC. This gives the protein CASSRGFYNEQFF.

This clone came up a few times. CDR3 DNA sequence: TGTGCCAGCAGCCAAGGAGACACTAGCAATCAGCCCCAGCATTTT. This sequence encodes CASSQGDTSNQPQHF. This chain joins TRBV4-2 and TRBJ1-5; D call uncertain. V lost 1 base and J lost 0, with 7 bases in between. Looked up from germline, CDR1 is LGHNA and CDR2 is YNFKEQ. CDR3 size: 15 residues.

This rearrangement joins TRBV6-5 to TRBJ1-1; D is ambiguous. Trimming left V 0 bases short and J 11 bases short, with 13 bases between. CDR3 length: 13 amino acids. The germline V gene encodes CDR1 MNHEY and CDR2 SVGAGI. Here the CDR3 reads CASSYSRGRWAFF. CDR3 bases: TGTGCCAGCAGTTACTCTCGTGGCAGGTGGGCTTTCTTT.

The genes are TRBV5-1 and TRBJ1-2, with a tentative D call TRBD1 (6 bases). V lost 4 bases and J 4 bases, leaving 20 bases between the germline ends. The CDR3 sequence is 16 residues long. The germline CDR1 and CDR2 sequences are SGHRS and YFSETQ. CDR3 loop: CASSLDPTAGAYGYTF. The CDR3 DNA follows: TGCGCCAGCAGCCTTGACCCTACTGCGGGGGCCTATGGCTACACCTTC.

The chain is built from TRBV28 and TRBJ1-2; TRBD1 matches 11 bases. The germline CDR1 and CDR2 sequences are MDHEN and SYDVKM. The CDR3 loop spans 14 amino acids. Trimming at V came to 3 bases and at J to 6 bases, leaving 3 bases not matched to a gene. The CDR3 nucleotides read TGTGCCAGCAGTTTTTGGACAGGGGGCGATGGCTACACCTTC. Translated, it gives CASSFWTGGDGYTF.

The genes are TRBV5-1 and TRBJ1-1; D may be TRBD1 (6 bases). The length of the CDR3 is 13 residues. Germline lookup yields CDR1 SGHRS and CDR2 YFSETQ. Trimming stripped 4 bases from V and 9 bases from J, with 16 bases between. Written as DNA, the CDR3 is TGCGCCAGCAGCCTGACAGGTAACCACCAAGCTTTCTTT. Translating gives CASSLTGNHQAFF.